Presented here are 30 T cell receptor beta chains from one specimen sequenced in a study of identifying expanded T cells in peripheral blood. The data were produced by immunoSEQ multiplex PCR, yet TCRdb's version contains in-frame clones alone and is incomplete. The table lists roughly 56,000 clones, about 85% of them singletons, with around a sixth in the top ten. Sequenced sample: blood. The receptors were sampled from a person aged 18-70 years in good health.

This chain connects TRBV25-1 to TRBJ1-2; D possibly corresponds to TRBD1 (5 bases). The CDR3 is made up of 14 amino acids. Germline lookup yields CDR1 MGHDK and CDR2 SYGVNS. V shed 6 bases and J shed 4 bases, with 15 bases lying between them. The CDR3 sequence: CASSTPGEGYGYTF. CDR3 nucleotides: TGTGCCAGCAGCACCCCGGGGGAAGGCTATGGCTACACCTTC.

V usage is TRBV10-3 and J usage is TRBJ2-3, with D possibly matching TRBD2 (6 bases). The CDR3 is made up of 17 amino acids. Germline CDR1 is ENHRY and CDR2 is SYGVKD. The V end lost 4 bases, the J end lost 0 bases, and 17 bases lay between the germline ends. The CDR3 loop reads CAISVYGGESSTDTQYF. CDR3 in DNA: TGTGCCATCAGTGTATACGGCGGGGAGTCTAGCACAGATACGCAGTATTTT.

A few counts support this clone. The chain links TRBV7-2 to TRBJ2-1; weak D call: TRBD1 (5 bases). The ends were cut back, 4 bases at V and 2 bases at J, with 15 bases in the middle. In germline, CDR1 is SGHTA, CDR2 FQGNSA. The length of the CDR3 is 16 residues. CDR3 in DNA: TGTGCCAGCAGCTCCCCAGGGCTAGGCCCCTACAATGAGCAGTTCTTC. It translates to CASSSPGLGPYNEQFF.

The V gene is TRBV5-1, the J gene TRBJ2-1; 10 bases align to TRBD1. CDR3 length equals 14 residues. V lost 4 bases to trimming and J lost 5 bases; unmatched junction nucleotides: 3. Looked up from germline, CDR1 is SGHRS and CDR2 is YFSETQ. CDR3 in amino acids: CASSTGTGDNEQFF. The DNA of the CDR3 is TGCGCCAGCAGCACCGGGACAGGGGACAATGAGCAGTTCTTC.

The J gene is TRBJ1-6, the V gene TRBV7-8, with D possibly matching TRBD1 (6 bases). The CDR3 is 14 amino acids. In germline, CDR1 is SGHVS, CDR2 FQNEAQ. Deletions cut 8 bases from V and 9 bases from J, with 17 bases between. CDR3 amino acids: CASRNSGGSSPLHF. The CDR3 DNA sequence: TGTGCCAGCCGGAATTCGGGGGGCAGTTCACCCCTCCACTTT.

The J gene is TRBJ2-3, the V gene TRBV9; D possibly matches TRBD1 or TRBD2 (5 bases each). The length of the CDR3 is 16 residues. Germline CDR1 is SGDLS and CDR2 is YYNGEE. Trimming stripped 0 bases from V and 2 bases from J, with 13 bases between. CDR3 nucleotide sequence: TGTGCCAGCAGCGTAGCAGGGACCCTACTCACAGATACGCAGTATTTT. Protein sequence: CASSVAGTLLTDTQYF.

This chain's CDR3 is CASTARGDGEQFF. The CDR3 DNA sequence: TGTGCCAGTACCGCGAGGGGCGACGGGGAGCAGTTCTTC. The V and J genes are TRBV19 and TRBJ2-1; D is possibly TRBD1 or TRBD2 (5 bases each). CDR3 length: 13 residues. Germline V gives CDR1 LNHDA, CDR2 SQIVND (reference sequence). Trimming left V 7 bases short and J 10 bases short, with 17 bases between.

The chain employs TRBV7-8 and TRBJ1-1; no clear D. With 5 bases removed from V and 4 bases from J, the gap between germline ends came to 14 bases. The germline V gene has CDR1 SGHVS and CDR2 FQNEAQ. The CDR3 runs to 14 residues. The CDR3 region has the DNA TGTGCCAGCAGCCACGCCGGTGAGGGCACTGAAGCTTTCTTT. Translation gives CASSHAGEGTEAFF. The full variable domain, in which reference TRBV7-8 and TRBJ1-1 provide the parts outside the CDR3, is GAGVSQSPRYKVAKRGQDVALRCDPISGHVSLFWYQQALGQGPEFLTYFQNEAQLDKSGLPSDRFFAERPEGSVSTLKIQRTQQEDSAVYLCASSHAGEGTEAFFGQGTRLTVV.

The chain carries TRBV5-4 and TRBJ2-5; perhaps TRBD2 as D (6 bases). V gave up 2 bases and J gave up 5 bases, with 19 bases separating them. Per the germline V gene, CDR1 is SGHNT and CDR2 is YYREEE (reference sequence). CDR3 length: 16 amino acids. The CDR3 nucleotides are TGTGCCAGCAGCTTCCCCGGAGAGCGGGCTGGGGAGACCCAGTACTTC. Encoded protein: CASSFPGERAGETQYF.

V gene TRBV9 combines with J gene TRBJ2-1; D may be TRBD2 (6 bases). Germline CDR1 reads SGDLS; CDR2 reads YYNGEE. Trimming removed 0 bases at V and 5 bases at J, with 12 bases between. The CDR3 has 15 residues. CDR3 nucleotides: TGTGCCAGCAGCGTAGCGGGAGTGACCCACAATGAGCAGTTCTTC. Its protein is CASSVAGVTHNEQFF.

The chain carries TRBV9 and TRBJ2-1; 12 nucleotides align to TRBD2. Germline V gene lookup returns CDR1 SGDLS and CDR2 YYNGEE. This CDR3 has 15 residues. The ends lost 3 bases at V and 4 bases at J; junction bases unmatched: 2. In nucleotides, the CDR3 is TGTGCCAGCAGCGGGACTAGCGGGGATTACAATGAGCAGTTCTTC. Its protein product is CASSGTSGDYNEQFF.

V gene TRBV21-1 combines with J gene TRBJ2-7; TRBD1, the D gene given by the table, was not confirmed from the DNA. TRBV21-1 represents a pseudogene. The CDR3 loop spans 13 amino acids. The CDR3 protein is CASILKGTYEQYF. CDR3 nucleotides: TGTGCCAGCATCCTGAAGGGGACCTACGAGCAGTACTTC.

The rearrangement uses TRBV9 and TRBJ1-5; D remains ambiguous. V shed 7 bases and J shed 0 bases, with 17 bases lying between them. The CDR3 loop spans 16 amino acids. The germline V gene has CDR1 SGDLS and CDR2 YYNGEE. In nucleotides, the CDR3 is TGTGCCAGCTCCCGAGGGTCAGGAGATAGCAATCAGCCCCAGCATTTT. Its translation: CASSRGSGDSNQPQHF.

The V gene is TRBV9, the J gene TRBJ2-1, with 8 bases that match TRBD1. The CDR3 has 15 residues. Germline assignment: CDR1 SGDLS and CDR2 YYNGEE. The V and J ends lost 3 bases and 7 bases, in that order; junction bases with no gene match: 9. CDR3 amino acids: CASSGVRGRLNEQFF. CDR3 sequence (DNA): TGTGCCAGCAGCGGGGTCAGGGGGCGCTTAAATGAGCAGTTCTTC. Filled out from reference TRBV9 and TRBJ2-1, the complete variable domain reads DSGVTQTPKHLITATGQRVTLRCSPRSGDLSVYWYQQSLDQGLQFLIQYYNGEERAKGNILERFSAQQFPDLHSELNLSSLELGDSALYFCASSGVRGRLNEQFFGPGTRLTVL.

The chain joins TRBV9 to TRBJ2-1; D ambiguous. The V end was cut by 4 bases, the J end by 8 bases, with 13 bases between. This CDR3 contains 13 residues. The germline gives CDR1 SGDLS, CDR2 YYNGEE. This CDR3 is CASSPEALDEQFF. The DNA of the CDR3 is TGTGCCAGCAGCCCCGAGGCCTTGGATGAGCAGTTCTTC. The whole variable domain, filled in from reference TRBV9 and TRBJ2-1, reads DSGVTQTPKHLITATGQRVTLRCSPRSGDLSVYWYQQSLDQGLQFLIQYYNGEERAKGNILERFSAQQFPDLHSELNLSSLELGDSALYFCASSPEALDEQFFGPGTRLTVL.

This clone was seen only once. The chain links TRBV25-1 to TRBJ2-1; 10 bases are a match to TRBD1. CDR1 is MGHDK and CDR2 is SYGVNS in the germline V gene. The CDR3 loop spans 14 amino acids. After removal of 6 bases from V and 9 bases from J, the junction contained 8 bases not matched to a gene. The CDR3: CASRGFGQGGEQFF. In DNA form, the CDR3 reads TGTGCCAGCAGGGGGTTTGGACAGGGGGGTGAGCAGTTCTTC.

This chain links TRBV7-2 with TRBJ2-2; D call uncertain. Trimming pared 3 bases from V and 2 bases from J, leaving 1 base between. Looked up from germline, CDR1 is SGHTA and CDR2 is FQGNSA. The CDR3 sequence is 12 residues long. CDR3 protein: CASSFNTGELFF. The CDR3 coding sequence is TGTGCCAGCAGCTTCAACACCGGGGAGCTGTTTTTT.

This chain links TRBV6-5 with TRBJ2-7; D is ambiguous. Germline V gene lookup returns CDR1 MNHEY and CDR2 SVGAGI. CDR3 size: 15 residues. V was cut by 2 bases and J by 2 bases, with 13 bases left in between. CDR3 DNA sequence: TGTGCCAGCAGTTACGTCTCATATGGTACCTACGAGCAGTACTTC. This codes for CASSYVSYGTYEQYF.

V gene TRBV7-9 combines with J gene TRBJ1-1; D not resolved. CDR1 SEHNR and CDR2 FQNEAQ come from the germline V gene (reference sequence). The V end was cut by 0 bases, the J end by 5 bases, with 7 bases between. This CDR3 spans 13 amino acids. As DNA, the CDR3 is TGTGCCAGCAGCTTAGCGGTGCGAACTGAAGCTTTCTTT. It codes for CASSLAVRTEAFF.

J is TRBJ2-4 and V is TRBV10-3; D not resolved. CDR1 is ENHRY and CDR2 is SYGVKD in the germline V gene. CDR3 length equals 14 residues. Trimming pared 3 bases from V and 3 bases from J, leaving 9 bases between. In DNA form, the CDR3 reads TGTGCCATCAGTGATCCAGGAGACAAAAACATTCAGTACTTC. Translation: CAISDPGDKNIQYF.

The chain carries TRBV7-9 and TRBJ1-2; D may be TRBD1 (5 bases). This CDR3 has 14 residues. Trimming took off 5 bases at V and 6 bases at J, with 16 bases between the two ends. Per the germline V gene, CDR1 is SEHNR and CDR2 is FQNEAQ (reference sequence). The CDR3 reads CASSPPGGKDGYTF. CDR3 nucleotides: TGTGCCAGCAGCCCTCCTGGGGGGAAGGATGGCTACACCTTC.

The chain has TRBV6-4 and TRBJ2-6; TRBD1 matches 9 bases. Trimming took 3 bases from V and 3 from J; bases not matched to a gene: 9. The germline V gene encodes CDR1 MRHNA and CDR2 SNTAGT. This CDR3 has 18 amino acids. The CDR3 spells CASSETGGIDIGANVLTF. CDR3 sequence (DNA): TGTGCCAGCAGTGAAACAGGGGGCATAGATATTGGGGCCAACGTCCTGACTTTC.

The CDR3 is CASSFDSSNQPQHF. In nucleotides, the CDR3 is TGTGCCAGCAGCTTCGACTCTAGCAATCAGCCCCAGCATTTT. The V gene is TRBV7-9, the J gene TRBJ1-5; the D is unclear. Germline V gene data show CDR1 as SEHNR and CDR2 as FQNEAQ (reference sequence). The V gene lost 3 bases and the J gene lost 0 bases, with 6 bases spanning the gap. The CDR3 sequence is 14 residues long.

The J gene is TRBJ2-5, the V gene TRBV5-6; either TRBD1 or TRBD2 may supply D (5 bases each). Trimming cost V 5 bases and J 1 base, with 15 bases left between them. The CDR3 length is 15 residues. In germline, CDR1 is SGHDT, CDR2 YYEEEE. The CDR3 coding sequence is TGTGCCAGCAGATTTTGGTCGGGACCCCAAGAGACCCAGTACTTC. Translated: CASRFWSGPQETQYF.

This clone was recorded only once. The V and J genes are TRBV7-9 and TRBJ2-5, with D perhaps matching TRBD1 (6 bases). CDR1 and CDR2 from the germline V gene are SEHNR and FQNEAQ (reference sequence). There are 13 residues in the CDR3. The V end was cut by 4 bases, the J end by 4 bases, with 10 bases between. The CDR3 spells CASSSQGRETQYF. CDR3 DNA: TGTGCCAGCAGCTCGCAGGGGCGAGAGACCCAGTACTTC.

This chain links TRBV18 with TRBJ1-2; no clear D gene. CDR3 size: 14 residues. Germline CDR1 reads KGHSH; CDR2 reads LQKENI. V gave up 2 bases and J gave up 2 bases, with 9 bases separating them. In DNA, the CDR3 is TGTGCCAGCTCACCAAGCGAGGTGAACTATGGCTACACCTTC. Translated, it gives CASSPSEVNYGYTF.

This clone was seen only once. The chain employs TRBV10-3 and TRBJ1-1; 12 bases map to TRBD1. CDR1 and CDR2 (germline): ENHRY, SYGVKD. The junction had 6 bases not matched to a gene; V was cut back by 10 bases and J by 3 bases. The CDR3 covers 14 residues. The CDR3 nucleotides are TGTGCCACCGGGACAGGGGGCGCGGACACTGAAGCTTTCTTT. This translates into CATGTGGADTEAFF.

This chain links TRBV18 with TRBJ2-7; 9 bases match TRBD1. CDR1 and CDR2 from the germline V gene are KGHSH and LQKENI. Losses at the gene ends were 3 bases for V and 2 bases for J; bases not matched to a gene: 5. The CDR3 extends over 15 amino acids. The CDR3 here is CASSPGTGTTYEQYF. DNA for the CDR3: TGTGCCAGCTCACCTGGGACAGGGACCACCTACGAGCAGTACTTC.

Written as DNA, the CDR3 is TGTGCCAGCAGTGATGGCGCGGCCTACAATGAGCAGTTCTTC. This encodes CASSDGAAYNEQFF. The rearrangement uses TRBV2 and TRBJ2-1; D unresolved. The ends were cut back, 3 bases at V and 2 bases at J, with 8 bases in the middle. The CDR3 covers 14 residues. CDR1 and CDR2 from the germline V gene are SNHLY and FYNNEI.

This clone was picked up a small number of times. The chain is built from TRBV7-6 and TRBJ1-4; tentatively, D is TRBD1 (5 bases). CDR1 is SGHVS, CDR2 FNYEAQ, per germline. The CDR3 contains 14 residues. The V end was cut by 5 bases, the J end by 3 bases, with 10 bases between. The CDR3 here is CASSQQVANEKLFF. CDR3 sequence (DNA): TGTGCCAGCAGCCAACAGGTTGCTAATGAAAAACTGTTTTTT.